The T cell receptor (beta chain) described here comes from a study of blood T cell repertoires in COVID-19. Study overall: Acute and convalescent COVID-19 specimens originated in the United States, Italy and Spain. The analysed material was cDNA or gDNA that came from T cells, B-cell-depleted T cells, or PBMCs.

How the authors handled the data: Estimates of nucleated cell counts were drawn from the amplification of reference gene primers. This table comes from immunoSEQ multiplex PCR, and its TCRdb copy is limited to in-frame clones, with some not included. The DNA was the basis for D and trimming; V, J and clone size are from that table. The repertoire includes about 180,000 clones, 70% to 90% of them detected once, and about 8.6% sits in the top ten. Between the trimmed V and J ends, which lost 7 bases and 8 bases, there was a span of 15 bases. CDR1 is SNHLY and CDR2 is FYNNEI in the germline V gene. CDR3 length: 13 amino acids.

Sample: peripheral blood. V and J are TRBV2 and TRBJ2-1; tentatively, D is TRBD1 (5 bases). The receptor was derived from a man aged 50-60 years with active or convalescent COVID-19. CDR3 region: CASTPRRGDEQFF. The CDR3 DNA reads as TGTGCCAGCACTCCTAGAAGGGGCGATGAGCAGTTCTTC.